This TCR beta chain was observed in a study of blood T cells in healthy people across ages (dated by TCRdb to about 2015). For the study in its entirety: In model experiments, template switching captured about one uniquely barcoded TCR beta cDNA molecule for every two T cells. Using deep sequencing normalized with unique cDNA molecular identifiers, the study measured how TCR beta repertoire diversity changes with age. For two donors (one aged 18 to 30 and one aged 80 or older), the study analyzed two additional independent replicas of 1 million unique cDNA reads from the same blood draw. Donors were grouped into four age groups: young (average 16 years), middle-aged (39), aged (around 60) and long-lived (about 89). To avoid experimental bias, donors of different ages were randomly spread across the sequencing lanes.

General conclusions and limits of the study: As age increased, observed TCR beta diversity per million T cells dropped in a roughly linear way, and a significant reduction was already evident by age 40. Estimates of total diversity based on one million sequenced T cells were regarded as lower bounds and as underestimates. Because donor CMV infection status was unknown, age-related changes in expanded clonotypes were potentially confounded. Since profiling was done on bulk unsorted PBMCs, naive and antigen-experienced compartments could not be conclusively compared. A strong correlation was found between observed TCR beta diversity and the percentage of naive T cells measured by flow cytometry. Compared with the aged group, the long-lived group had more naive CD4+ T cells, fewer expanded clones and increased TCR diversity, suggesting age selection.

The V end loses 6 bases and the J end loses 8 bases, and a stretch of 13 bases separates them. From a lookup of the germline V gene, CDR1 and CDR2 are KGHDR and SFDVKD. The CDR3 has 13 amino acids, counting the end cysteine and phenylalanine. CDR3 DNA only is kept here, 39 bases in frame from base 1. The library was prepared using 5' RACE. Sequencing relied on an Illumina HiSeq 2500. A second PCR of roughly 6 to 12 cycles was run with a J-beta primer mix and a sample-barcoded 5' primer. A unique molecular identifier was introduced onto each TCR beta cDNA molecule by a template-switch 5' adaptor carrying 12 random nucleotides. Each sample yielded at least 3 million CDR3-containing paired-end reads. The Mint cDNA synthesis kit, primed by a TRBC-specific oligonucleotide, was used to synthesize first-strand cDNA from all RNA. All cDNA was treated with uracil-DNA glycosylase and then went through a first 18-cycle PCR with the universal primers M1SS and BC2_uni_R. As for the original processing: For normalization, 1 million high-quality reads were randomly selected from each sample, with every read carrying a distinct molecular identifier. Reads sharing molecular identifiers were discarded rather than binned into consensus sequences. MiTCR, run with a Q25 quality threshold and the strictest error-elimination algorithm, handled CDR3 identification, clonotype clustering and error correction. A nonparametric unseen species model with Euler transformation was used to estimate lower-bound total TCR beta diversity. TCRdb took the public reads, trimmed them with fastp at Q25, ran MiXCR for clone calling and kept in-frame beta chains. Rows are combined by CDR3 protein, so each entry shows the most common genes and DNA. The V and J calls and clone size are TCRdb's, not the authors'. The table for this sample lists 1.5 million to 1.8 million distinct CDR3 sequences; 40% to 45% of them were counted only once. Over 3.5% of the sample is taken by the ten largest.

Systemically healthy Caucasian individuals from Russia, some 40 in total and aged about 6 to 90 years, were included as donors. Ten milliliters of peripheral blood were drawn from each donor into EDTA-treated Vacutainer tubes. Ficoll-Paque density-gradient centrifugation was used to isolate PBMCs, with at least 7 million obtained per sample. Total RNA, at least 5 micrograms per sample, was extracted from PBMCs with Trizol reagent. For every donor, an aliquot of PBMCs went through flow cytometry to measure the percentages of naive CD45RAhigh/CD27high T cells. On this clonotype itself: No cognate antigen has been identified for it. Per-nucleotide qualities are absent, and no much larger clonotype sits a single base away.

The chain is encoded by TRBV24-1 joined to TRBJ2-1; tentative D gene TRBD2, with 6 bases matching. The sample taken for sequencing was blood. The origin of this receptor is a young woman in good health. The nucleotide sequence reads TGTGCCACCAGTCAGGCGGGGACGGATGAGCAGTTCTTC. Translated, this gives CATSQAGTDEQFF.